These T cell receptor beta chains were read from a single sample in a study of T cell repertoires in cytomegalovirus infection. TCRdb reprocessed the reads via MiXCR and lists one record per CDR3 protein. The table includes hundreds of thousands of distinct CDR3 sequences, roughly a third detected once. The antigens for these receptors are not known. The specimen was cultured PBMCs, collected from culture after CMV antigen stimulation. The receptors here all came from a human donor in good health (CMV status not recorded). Some clones in this sample may be carry-over from other donors' samples. Both conserved end residues are part of each CDR3. The order of the fields is clone size, J gene, D gene, V gene, CDR3 protein, CDR3 DNA. The D gene is left open where the match is weak. Clone size, where shown, is once, few, many, or a class for clones that have expanded.

>once|TRBJ2-5|TRBD2|TRBV27
CASSTRTSSETQYF
TGTGCCAGCAGCACCCGGACTAGCAGCGAGACCCAGTACTTC
>-|TRBJ2-2|-|TRBV6-2/TRBV6-3
CASYSPALHPGELFF
TGTGCCAGTTATAGTCCAGCACTACATCCCGGGGAGCTGTTTTTT
>few|TRBJ1-2|-|TRBV12-3/TRBV12-4
CASSYGPYYGYTF
TGTGCCAGCAGTTACGGCCCCTACTATGGCTACACCTTC
>-|TRBJ1-1|-|TRBV27
CASSTTPFTEAFF
TGTGCCAGCAGTACTACCCCCTTCACTGAAGCTTTCTTT
>many|TRBJ2-5|-|TRBV7-2
CASSLSARAQETQYF
TGTGCCAGCAGCTTATCCGCCAGGGCCCAAGAGACCCAGTACTTC
>few|TRBJ2-1|-|TRBV7-2
CASSRANEQFF
TGTGCCAGCAGCCGTGCTAATGAGCAGTTCTTC
>-|TRBJ2-1|TRBD2|TRBV24-1
CATSDPPGTSGSNEQFF
TGTGCCACCAGTGACCCCCCCGGGACTAGCGGGAGCAATGAGCAGTTCTTC
>-|TRBJ1-1|TRBD1|TRBV20-1
CSAITGVANTEAFF
TGCAGTGCTATAACAGGGGTGGCGAACACTGAAGCTTTCTTT
>-|TRBJ1-5|-|TRBV7-8
CASSPRGGNQPQHF
TGTGCCAGCAGCCCGCGGGGCGGGAATCAGCCCCAGCATTTT
>few|TRBJ2-5|-|TRBV7-7
CASSLAGSTQETQYF
TGTGCCAGCAGCTTAGCAGGCAGTACACAAGAGACCCAGTACTTC
>few|TRBJ2-5|-|TRBV4-1
CASSQDIAGIETQYF
TGCGCCAGCAGCCAAGATATTGCAGGGATAGAGACCCAGTACTTC
>many|TRBJ2-7|-|TRBV7-2
CASSPMAIREQYF
TGTGCCAGCAGCCCCATGGCTATCCGCGAGCAGTACTTC
>-|TRBJ2-1|-|TRBV7-6
CASSRKGGGSYNEQFF
TGTGCCAGCAGCCGCAAAGGAGGGGGATCCTACAATGAGCAGTTCTTC
>-|TRBJ2-2|-|TRBV24-1
CATRPHDSQNTGELFF
TGTGCCACCAGGCCCCACGACAGCCAGAACACCGGGGAGCTGTTTTTT
>many|TRBJ1-2|TRBD1|TRBV28
CASSRDSGYGYTF
TGTGCCAGCAGTCGGGACAGCGGGTATGGCTACACCTTC
>-|TRBJ2-2|-|TRBV4-1
CASSQDRLDTGELFF
TGCGCCAGCAGCCAAGATAGACTCGACACCGGGGAGCTGTTTTTT
>many|TRBJ1-1|-|TRBV6-2/TRBV6-3
CASSQAGVNTEAFF
TGTGCCAGCAGTCAAGCAGGGGTGAACACTGAAGCTTTCTTT
>-|TRBJ2-3|TRBD1|TRBV20-1
CSATRFGTGTDTQYF
TGCAGTGCTACTCGATTCGGGACAGGCACAGATACGCAGTATTTT
>few|TRBJ2-3|-|TRBV18
CASSPVASITDTQYF
TGTGCCAGCTCACCGGTAGCGAGCATTACAGATACGCAGTATTTT
>many|TRBJ2-3|TRBD2|TRBV7-2
CASSSAPTSGVRDTQYF
TGTGCCAGCAGCTCCGCCCCGACTAGCGGGGTTCGAGATACGCAGTATTTT
>-|TRBJ2-7|TRBD2|TRBV29-1
CSVEDWGGGQYF
TGCAGCGTTGAAGACTGGGGGGGTGGGCAGTACTTC
>few|TRBJ1-1|-|TRBV29-1
CSVEAGVGTEAFF
TGCAGCGTTGAAGCAGGGGTAGGGACTGAAGCTTTCTTT
>few|TRBJ2-3|TRBD2|TRBV19
CASSIGGGPADTQYF
TGTGCCAGTAGTATAGGGGGAGGGCCCGCAGATACGCAGTATTTT
>-|TRBJ2-7|TRBD1|TRBV27
CASSGTGTQDYEQYF
TGTGCCAGCAGTGGGACAGGGACACAAGATTACGAGCAGTACTTC
>-|TRBJ2-5|TRBD2|TRBV6-5
CASSFGRVDQETQYF
TGTGCCAGCAGTTTCGGGAGGGTGGACCAAGAGACCCAGTACTTC
>many|TRBJ2-5|-|TRBV7-2
CASSLMGLQETQYF
TGTGCCAGCAGCTTAATGGGTCTCCAAGAGACCCAGTACTTC
>-|TRBJ1-5|-|TRBV28
CASSFSGTNQPQHF
TGTGCCAGCAGTTTTTCGGGGACCAATCAGCCCCAGCATTTT